These 2 T cell receptor beta chains share one sample of origin, sequenced in a study of Ad26.COV2.S vaccination and SARS-CoV-2 variants. Repertoires were generated with immunoSEQ multiplex PCR, while TCRdb's copy carries only in-frame clones and drops some. The sample records some 250,000 clones, over 75% being singletons. Treatment given: roughly 19 received Ad26.COV2.S at low or high dose, single or two shots; about 5 received placebo; per-sample allocation not given. Repertoires come from day 63 after the first vaccine or placebo injection. This specimen was peripheral blood, taken in a trial of Ad26.COV2.S vaccine versus placebo. Source of these receptors: a person between 18 and 59 years old who received the Ad26.COV2.S COVID-19 vaccine or a placebo.

The rearrangement uses TRBV27 and TRBJ2-7; D assignment may be TRBD1 or TRBD2 (5 bases each). The V and J ends lost 8 bases and 1 base respectively, with 12 bases between them. The CDR3 is 13 residues long. Germline V lookup: CDR1 MNHEY, CDR2 SMNVEV (reference sequence). As DNA, the CDR3 is TGTGCCAGCGGGACCGCTTTTTCCTACGAGCAGTACTTC. It yields the protein CASGTAFSYEQYF.

The chain couples TRBV6-6 to TRBJ2-1, with a tentative D call TRBD1 (6 bases). Per germline, CDR1 MNHNY and CDR2 SVGAGI (reference sequence). The CDR3 is made up of 15 amino acids. The V end lost 4 bases, the J end lost 2 bases, and 12 bases lay between the germline ends. As DNA, the CDR3 is TGTGCCAGCAGTTCGACCAGGGGTACCTACAATGAGCAGTTCTTC. Its translation is CASSSTRGTYNEQFF.